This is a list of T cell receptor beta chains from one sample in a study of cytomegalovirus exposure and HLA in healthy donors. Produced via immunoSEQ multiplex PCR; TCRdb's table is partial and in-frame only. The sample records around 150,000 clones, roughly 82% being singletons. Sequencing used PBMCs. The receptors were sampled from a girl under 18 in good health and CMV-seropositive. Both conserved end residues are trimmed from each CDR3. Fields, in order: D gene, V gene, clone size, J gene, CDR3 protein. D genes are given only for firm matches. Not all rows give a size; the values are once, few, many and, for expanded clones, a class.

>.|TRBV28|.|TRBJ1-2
ASSLSPGRGNYGYT
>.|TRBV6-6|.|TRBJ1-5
ASSYPGLSQH
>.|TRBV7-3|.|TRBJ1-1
ASSLRQNTEAF
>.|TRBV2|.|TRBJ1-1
ASSEQRPNTEAF
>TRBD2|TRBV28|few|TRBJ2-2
ASSPGTSGGVEGTGELF
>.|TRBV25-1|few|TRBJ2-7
ASSAPGSYEQY
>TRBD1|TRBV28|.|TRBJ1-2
ASSTRTGGDYGYT
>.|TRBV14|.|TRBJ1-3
ASSQDFIWQGTSGNTIY
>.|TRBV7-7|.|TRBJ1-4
ASSARMGKKLF
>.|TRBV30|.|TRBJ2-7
AWRADSPYEQY
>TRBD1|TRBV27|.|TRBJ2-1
ASSWGQAYNEQF
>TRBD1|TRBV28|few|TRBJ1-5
ATRGQGDHQPQH
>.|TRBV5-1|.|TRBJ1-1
ASSEGQPNTEAF
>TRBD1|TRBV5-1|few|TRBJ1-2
ASSPGDRGGGGYT
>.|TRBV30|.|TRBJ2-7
AWSAHLSWSSYEQY
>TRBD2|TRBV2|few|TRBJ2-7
ASSDVSGGYEQY
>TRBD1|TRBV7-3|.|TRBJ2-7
ASSLTGQGMDEQY
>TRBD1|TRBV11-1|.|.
ASTLRGREQY
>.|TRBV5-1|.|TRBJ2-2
ASSAEVGGELF
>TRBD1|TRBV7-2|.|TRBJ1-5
ASSFNRGGSNQPQH
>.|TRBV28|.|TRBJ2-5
ASSESRETQY
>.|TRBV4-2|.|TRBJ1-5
ASSPLDSGDQPQH
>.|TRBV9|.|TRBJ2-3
ASSVDGSPTDTQY
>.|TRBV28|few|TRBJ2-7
ASSASALRGEGEQY
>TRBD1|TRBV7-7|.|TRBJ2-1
ASSPYDRGHSNEQF
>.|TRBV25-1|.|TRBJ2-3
ASSEYGGGLLNTQY
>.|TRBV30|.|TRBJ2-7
AWSAFYEQY
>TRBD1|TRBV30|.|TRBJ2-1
AWSVQGVGNEQF
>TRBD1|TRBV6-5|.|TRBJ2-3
ASSSWDSKSDTQY
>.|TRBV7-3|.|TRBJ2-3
ASSRMGGPDTQY
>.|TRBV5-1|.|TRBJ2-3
ASSLAGLAPGDTQY
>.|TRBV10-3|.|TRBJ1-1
AISELGMNTEAF
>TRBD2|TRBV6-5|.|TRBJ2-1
ASSTGLAIDEQF